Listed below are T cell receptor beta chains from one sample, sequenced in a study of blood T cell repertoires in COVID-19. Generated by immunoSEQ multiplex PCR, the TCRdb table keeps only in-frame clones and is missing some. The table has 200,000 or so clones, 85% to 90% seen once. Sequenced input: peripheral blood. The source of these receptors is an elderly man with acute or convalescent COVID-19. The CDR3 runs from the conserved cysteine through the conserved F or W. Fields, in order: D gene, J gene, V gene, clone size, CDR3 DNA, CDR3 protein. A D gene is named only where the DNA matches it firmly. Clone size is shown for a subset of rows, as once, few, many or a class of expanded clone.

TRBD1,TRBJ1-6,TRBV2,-,TGTGCCAGCAGTGAAGGCCCCCAACAGGGGTACACCCTCCACTTT,CASSEGPQQGYTLHF
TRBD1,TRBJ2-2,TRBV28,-,TGTGCCAGCAGCTCCTCCACGAGGGGGCTGGTCACCGGGGAGCTGTTTTTT,CASSSSTRGLVTGELFF
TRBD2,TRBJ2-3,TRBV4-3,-,TGCGCCAGCAGCCCCATGCCATCGACTAGCGGGAGCTCAGATACGCAGTATTTT,CASSPMPSTSGSSDTQYF
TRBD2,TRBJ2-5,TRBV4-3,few,TGCGCCAGCAGCCAAGATGCAGCGGGAGTCGCGGAGACCCAGTACTTC,CASSQDAAGVAETQYF
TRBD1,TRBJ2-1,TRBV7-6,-,TGTGCCAGCAGCTTAGCCTTCAGGGGGTATGAGCAGTTCTTC,CASSLAFRGYEQFF
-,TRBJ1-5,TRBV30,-,TGTGCCTGGAGCGCTAGCTTCGGACCAGCCCAGCATTTT,CAWSASFGPAQHF
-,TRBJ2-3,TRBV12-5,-,TGTGCTAGTGGTCCCGGCACAGATACGCAGTATTTT,CASGPGTDTQYF
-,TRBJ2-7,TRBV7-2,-,TGTGCCAGCAGCTTAGATACAGGAATTTACGAGCAGTACTTC,CASSLDTGIYEQYF
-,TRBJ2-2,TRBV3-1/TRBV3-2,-,TGTGCCAGCAGCCAAACCCGGACCGGGGAGCTGTTTTTT,CASSQTRTGELFF
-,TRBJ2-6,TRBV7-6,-,TGTGCCAGCGCGAGCCGCTCTGGGGCCAACGTCCTGACTTTC,CASASRSGANVLTF
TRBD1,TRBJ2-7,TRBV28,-,TGTGCCAGCAGTGCCCCGACAGGGGTCCGGGAGCAGTACTTC,CASSAPTGVREQYF
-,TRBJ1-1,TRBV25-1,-,TGTGCCAGCAGTGACCCCTCCCAGGGGAACACTGAAGCTTTCTTT,CASSDPSQGNTEAFF
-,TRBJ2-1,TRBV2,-,TGTGCCAGCAAGCTAGGTGGGAATGAGCAGTTCTTC,CASKLGGNEQFF
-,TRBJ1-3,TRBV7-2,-,TGTGCCAGCAGCTTAAATAGGGCAGGGACTGGAAACACCATATATTTT,CASSLNRAGTGNTIYF
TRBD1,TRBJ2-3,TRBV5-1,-,TGCGCCAGCACCCTACAGGGGGGAGGCACAGATACGCAGTATTTT,CASTLQGGGTDTQYF
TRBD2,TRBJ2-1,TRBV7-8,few,TGTGCCAGCAGCTACCTGGCGGGAGCTTTCAATGAGCAGTTCTTC,CASSYLAGAFNEQFF
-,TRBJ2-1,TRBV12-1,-,TGTGCCAGCAGCCCCCAAGGACAGGCCTACACCCCGAGATATGTGCAGTTCTTC,CASSPQGQAYTPRYVQFF
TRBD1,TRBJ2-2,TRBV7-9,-,TGTGCCAGCAGCCCGCGGGGGACAGGGGGTACCGGGGAGCTGTTTTTT,CASSPRGTGGTGELFF
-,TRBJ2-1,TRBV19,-,TGTGCCAGTAGCCCCGGGACACTTCTTGAGCAGTTCTTC,CASSPGTLLEQFF
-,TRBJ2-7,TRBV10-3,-,TGTGCCATCAGCCCCTCGGGGAACGAGCAGTACTTC,CAISPSGNEQYF
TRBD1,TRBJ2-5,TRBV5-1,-,TGCGCCGGAAGGAAGACAGGGTTGGTCGGGGAGACCCAGTACTTC,CAGRKTGLVGETQYF
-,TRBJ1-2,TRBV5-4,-,TGTGCCAGCAGCGTAGGAGGGCCTTCCTATGGCTACACCTTC,CASSVGGPSYGYTF